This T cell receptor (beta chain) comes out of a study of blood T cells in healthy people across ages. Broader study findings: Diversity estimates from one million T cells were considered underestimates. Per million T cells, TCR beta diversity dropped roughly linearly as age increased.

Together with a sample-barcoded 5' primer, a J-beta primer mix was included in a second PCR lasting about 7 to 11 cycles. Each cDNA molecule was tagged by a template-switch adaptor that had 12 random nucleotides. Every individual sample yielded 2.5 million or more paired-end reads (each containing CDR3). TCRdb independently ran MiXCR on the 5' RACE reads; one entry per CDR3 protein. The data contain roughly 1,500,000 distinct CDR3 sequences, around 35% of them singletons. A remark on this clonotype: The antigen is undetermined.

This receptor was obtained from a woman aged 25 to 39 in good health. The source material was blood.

DNA of the CDR3: TGTGCCAGCAGCCAAGACGCCGGGGGTGAGCAGTTCTTC. Translated: CASSQDAGGEQFF. V and J are TRBV14 and TRBJ2-1; the D gene is possibly TRBD2 (6 bases). Trimming removed 0 bases at V and 9 bases at J, with 9 bases between. The length of the CDR3 is 13 residues. Per germline, CDR1 SGHDN and CDR2 FVKESK.